What follows is one T cell receptor beta chain and its context. This sample is part of a study of shared clonotypes between healthy human individuals. Sequencing was performed with immunoSEQ multiplex PCR; in TCRdb, only in-frame clones are kept and a portion is missing. The sample lists some 630,000 clones; about 96% were seen once. CD45RO-negative, CCR7-selected cells formed the naive CD8 fraction, which excluded terminally differentiated effector memory CD45RA+ cells. Germline V CDR1 and CDR2: MNHEY, SVGAGI. With V trimmed by 8 bases and J by 5 bases, 12 bases remained unmatched. The CDR3 totals 15 residues.

The sequenced sample consisted of naive CD8+ T cells sorted from blood. This sequence originates from a young woman in good health. The V gene is TRBV6-5, the J gene TRBJ2-5, with TRBD1 identical over 9 bases. This CDR3 is CASGFGQGFYETQYF. The CDR3 DNA follows: TGTGCCAGCGGCTTCGGACAGGGGTTCTATGAGACCCAGTACTTC.